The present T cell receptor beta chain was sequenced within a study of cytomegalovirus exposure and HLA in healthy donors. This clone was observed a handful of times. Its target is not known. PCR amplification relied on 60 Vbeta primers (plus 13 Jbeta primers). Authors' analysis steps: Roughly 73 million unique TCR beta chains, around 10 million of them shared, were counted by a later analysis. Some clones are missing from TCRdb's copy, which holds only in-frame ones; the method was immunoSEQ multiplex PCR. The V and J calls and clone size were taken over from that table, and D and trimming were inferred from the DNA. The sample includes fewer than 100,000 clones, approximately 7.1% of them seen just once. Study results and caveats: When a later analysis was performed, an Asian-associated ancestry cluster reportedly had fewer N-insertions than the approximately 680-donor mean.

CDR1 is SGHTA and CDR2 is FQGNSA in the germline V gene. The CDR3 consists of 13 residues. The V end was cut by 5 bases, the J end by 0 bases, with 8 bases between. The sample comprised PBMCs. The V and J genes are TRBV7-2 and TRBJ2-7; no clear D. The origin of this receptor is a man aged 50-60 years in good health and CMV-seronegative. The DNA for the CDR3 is TGTGCCAGCAGCATCCCGAGCTCCTACGAGCAGTACTTC. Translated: CASSIPSSYEQYF.